This passage covers 24 T cell receptor beta chains from one sample sequenced in a study of response to subunit inactivated influenza vaccine. TCRdb independently ran MiXCR on the RT-PCR reads; one entry per CDR3 protein. The sample has roughly 700,000 distinct CDR3 sequences, 11% to 15% seen once. Sequences were derived from PBMCs from blood, sampled roughly 15 days before vaccination. These receptors all come from a man aged 45-65 years who received an inactivated influenza vaccine.

V and J are TRBV28 and TRBJ1-5; D is uncertain. Between the trimmed V and J ends, which lost 6 bases and 6 bases, there was a span of 18 bases. There are 15 residues in the CDR3. The V gene's germline CDR1 is MDHEN and CDR2 SYDVKM. CDR3 coding DNA: TGTGCCAGCAGGAGGACGGGAGGAGGTGGTCAGCCCCAGCATTTT. It translates to CASRRTGGGGQPQHF.

This clonotype was seen ten or more times. The CDR3 protein is CASSQKGVNTEAFF. The CDR3 bases are TGTGCCAGCAGCCAAAAAGGGGTGAACACTGAAGCTTTCTTT. The chain carries TRBV3-1 and TRBJ1-1; possible D gene TRBD1, 5 bases. Germline V gene data show CDR1 as LGHDT and CDR2 as YNNKEL (reference sequence). CDR3 size: 14 residues. V was clipped by 2 bases and J by 0 bases, with 7 bases between them.

The chain links TRBV10-3 to TRBJ2-7; D not resolved. Germline V CDR1 and CDR2: ENHRY, SYGVKD. V was shortened by 2 bases and J by 4 bases, with 12 bases between the two germline ends. CDR3 length equals 14 residues. In DNA form, the CDR3 reads TGTGCCATCAGTGAGAGCCCTGATACTTACGAGCAGTACTTC. Translated: CAISESPDTYEQYF.

The chain recombines TRBV4-1 with TRBJ2-1, with D possibly matching TRBD2 (5 bases). Germline-derived CDR1 and CDR2 are MGHRA and YSYEKL. Trimming removed 0 bases at V and 6 bases at J, with 15 bases between. The CDR3 length is 16 residues. The CDR3 loop reads CASSQEVAQVGNEQFF. The CDR3 coding sequence is TGCGCCAGCAGCCAAGAGGTAGCGCAGGTGGGCAATGAGCAGTTCTTC.

This clonotype has a handful of counts. The gene calls are TRBV28 and TRBJ1-6; D unclear. Trimming cost V 8 bases and J 0 bases, with 20 bases left between them. CDR1 and CDR2 from the germline V gene are MDHEN and SYDVKM. The CDR3 consists of 18 residues. The CDR3 region has the DNA TGTGCCAGCTGTTCGTTACGGGCCGCGAGCTCCTATAATTCACCCCTCCACTTT. Protein sequence: CASCSLRAASSYNSPLHF.

V is TRBV29-1 and J is TRBJ2-7; perhaps TRBD1 as D (6 bases). The CDR3 consists of 12 residues. Germline V CDR1 and CDR2: SQVTM, ANQGSEA. V lost 4 bases, J lost 5 bases, and 12 bases lay in between. In DNA, the CDR3 is TGCAGCGTTGGGTCAGGGGCGGACGAGCAGTACTTC. As protein: CSVGSGADEQYF.

J is TRBJ1-2 and V is TRBV11-2; TRBD1 is a possible D gene (6 bases). Trimming took 4 bases from V and 5 from J, leaving 14 bases between them. The length of the CDR3 is 14 residues. Germline CDR1 is SGHAT and CDR2 is FQNNGV. Here the CDR3 reads CASSSDRLSYGYTF. CDR3 in DNA: TGTGCCAGCAGCTCCGACAGGCTCTCTTATGGCTACACCTTC.

This clonotype was detected a few times. The chain combines TRBV28 with TRBJ1-6, with 7 positions matching TRBD1. Germline V gene lookup returns CDR1 MDHEN and CDR2 SYDVKM. V was pared by 6 bases and J by 13 bases, with 15 bases of the junction left unmatched. The CDR3 has 15 amino acids. CDR3 sequence (DNA): TGTGCCAGCAGCAAAGTGGGGACAGCACGGGGCCCCCTCCACTTT. As protein: CASSKVGTARGPLHF.

This clonotype was counted only a few times. The chain couples TRBV6-2 or TRBV6-3 to TRBJ2-3; unclear D gene. The CDR3 extends over 11 amino acids. From germline, CDR1 is MNHEY and CDR2 SVGEGT. The germline V and J ends were trimmed by 2 bases and 9 bases, with 6 bases remaining between them. CDR3 sequence (DNA): TGTGCCAGCAGTTACGGTAACACGCAGTATTTT. It yields the protein CASSYGNTQYF.

This clonotype was counted a few times. The rearrangement joins TRBV7-2 to TRBJ2-4, with 8 bases that match TRBD1. Germline CDR1 SGHTA, CDR2 FQGNSA. This CDR3 region has 15 residues. V was pared by 1 base and J by 9 bases, with 8 bases of the junction left unmatched. The CDR3 DNA sequence: TGTGCCAGCAGCTTAGAGTTCAGGGGGCAGATCATTCAGTACTTC. Residues: CASSLEFRGQIIQYF. Full variable domain (remainder filled in from reference TRBV7-2 and TRBJ2-4): GAGVSQSPSNKVTEKGKDVELRCDPISGHTALYWYRQSLGQGLEFLIYFQGNSAPDKSGLPSDRFSAERTGGSVSTLTIQRTQQEDSAVYLCASSLEFRGQIIQYFGAGTRLSVL.

This clonotype came up a few times. This sequence joins TRBV28 and TRBJ2-1; D might be TRBD2 (6 bases). There are 15 residues in the CDR3. The V end lost 5 bases, the J end lost 7 bases, and 18 bases lay between the germline ends. CDR1 is MDHEN and CDR2 is SYDVKM in the germline V gene. The CDR3 protein is CASSAGGIYWNEQFF. DNA for the CDR3: TGTGCCAGCAGTGCTGGGGGGATTTATTGGAATGAGCAGTTCTTC.

The genes are TRBV5-5 and TRBJ2-1; 10 bases line up with TRBD1. The CDR3 spans 16 residues. V lost 3 bases and J lost 1; bases outside the gene matches: 4. From germline, CDR1 is SGHKS and CDR2 YYEKEE (reference sequence). CDR3 nucleotides: TGTGCCAGCAGCTGGCGGACAGGGGGATCCTACAATGAGCAGTTCTTC. It encodes CASSWRTGGSYNEQFF.

This clonotype turned up a few times. V usage is TRBV6-2 or TRBV6-3 and J usage is TRBJ2-2; 11 nucleotides align to TRBD2. The CDR3 is made up of 17 amino acids. Trimming removed 0 bases from V and 4 bases from J; junction bases left unmatched: 4. Germline CDR1 and CDR2: MNHEY and SVGEGT. DNA for the CDR3: TGTGCCAGCAGTTACTCTAGCGGGAGGGCCGTCACCGGGGAGCTGTTTTTT. Residues: CASSYSSGRAVTGELFF.

This clonotype was seen ten or more times. The chain links TRBV7-2 to TRBJ1-4; D is perhaps TRBD1 (6 bases). The CDR3 has 14 amino acids. The ends were cut back, 5 bases at V and 4 bases at J, with 11 bases in the middle. Germline V gives CDR1 SGHTA, CDR2 FQGNSA. CDR3 sequence: CASSLGQYNEKLFF. DNA of the CDR3: TGTGCCAGCAGCCTTGGACAGTATAATGAAAAACTGTTTTTT.

This clonotype was picked up many times. The J gene is TRBJ2-1, the V gene TRBV27; TRBD1 is a possible D gene (6 bases). This CDR3 is 14 amino acids long. The germline V gene encodes CDR1 MNHEY and CDR2 SMNVEV (reference sequence). V lost 5 bases, J lost 0 bases, and 8 bases lay in between. CDR3: CASSPGDSYNEQFF. The DNA for the CDR3 is TGTGCCAGCAGTCCAGGGGACTCCTACAATGAGCAGTTCTTC.

This clonotype showed up just a few times. The rearrangement uses TRBV5-6 and TRBJ2-2, with 9 positions matching TRBD2. V was clipped by 0 bases and J by 6 bases; unmatched bases: 9. Germline CDR1 SGHDT, CDR2 YYEEEE. The CDR3 is 17 amino acids. In nucleotides, the CDR3 is TGTGCCAGCAGCTTGGGTCTCGCGGGGGGGCTCCCCGGGGAGCTGTTTTTT. Translated: CASSLGLAGGLPGELFF.

The sample holds a few counts of this clonotype. CDR3 region: CASSYPNDSEQFF. In nucleotides, the CDR3 is TGTGCCAGCAGTTACCCTAACGATAGCGAGCAGTTCTTC. This chain joins TRBV6-2 or TRBV6-3 and TRBJ2-1; D uncertain. Trimming left V 2 bases short and J 10 bases short, with 12 bases between. Germline CDR1 is MNHEY and CDR2 is SVGEGT. The CDR3 has 13 residues.

V is TRBV5-1 and J is TRBJ2-1; D remains ambiguous. In germline, CDR1 is SGHRS, CDR2 YFSETQ. Between the trimmed V and J ends, which lost 0 bases and 8 bases, there was a span of 18 bases. CDR3 length equals 16 residues. The CDR3 here is CASSLASGEIGYEQFF. The CDR3 region has the DNA TGCGCCAGCAGCTTGGCCTCAGGCGAGATCGGATATGAGCAGTTCTTC. The whole variable domain, remainder taken from reference TRBV5-1 and TRBJ2-1, is KAGVTQTPRYLIKTRGQQVTLSCSPISGHRSVSWYQQTPGQGLQFLFEYFSETQRNKGNFPGRFSGRQFSNSRSEMNVSTLELGDSALYLCASSLASGEIGYEQFFGPGTRLTVL.

In its sample, this clonotype was seen a few times. The V gene is TRBV29-1, the J gene TRBJ2-7; the D gene is possibly TRBD1 (6 bases). V was pared by 7 bases and J by 6 bases, with 16 bases between. The germline V gene encodes CDR1 SQVTM and CDR2 ANQGSEA. CDR3 size: 12 residues. The CDR3 DNA follows: TGCAGCGCAAAAGGGGGTTACGGCGAGCAGTACTTC. This gives the protein CSAKGGYGEQYF.

This clonotype was detected a few times. The chain uses TRBV6-1 and TRBJ2-5; D might be TRBD1 (6 bases). Per the germline V gene, CDR1 is MNHNS and CDR2 is SASEGT. The CDR3 length is 15 residues. V shed 3 bases and J shed 4 bases, with 15 bases lying between them. The CDR3 sequence is CASSDPRGIVETQYF. In DNA form, the CDR3 reads TGTGCCAGCAGTGACCCCAGGGGAATCGTAGAGACCCAGTACTTC.

This clonotype showed up just a few times. The genes are TRBV5-5 and TRBJ2-1; D is possibly TRBD1 or TRBD2 (5 bases each). CDR3 length: 15 amino acids. Germline values: CDR1 SGHKS, CDR2 YYEKEE (reference sequence). Trimming took off 5 bases at V and 0 bases at J, with 12 bases between the two ends. CDR3 sequence: CASRRDESSYNEQFF. The DNA for the CDR3 is TGTGCCAGCAGGAGGGACGAAAGCTCCTACAATGAGCAGTTCTTC. Using reference TRBV5-5 and TRBJ2-1 for the parts outside the CDR3, the full variable domain is DAGVTQSPTHLIKTRGQQVTLRCSPISGHKSVSWYQQVLGQGPQFIFQYYEKEERGRGNFPDRFSARQFPNYSSELNVNALLLGDSALYLCASRRDESSYNEQFFGPGTRLTVL.

This clonotype came up a few times. The chain links TRBV27 to TRBJ2-6; D tentatively fits TRBD1 or TRBD2 (5 bases each). CDR1 and CDR2 from the germline V gene are MNHEY and SMNVEV (reference sequence). Trimming pared 3 bases from V and 1 base from J, leaving 7 bases between. The CDR3 has 15 amino acids. DNA for the CDR3: TGTGCCAGCAGTTTTTGGGGGTCTGGGGCCAACGTCCTGACTTTC. The encoded protein is CASSFWGSGANVLTF.

This clonotype occurred a few times. The gene calls are TRBV20-1 and TRBJ2-3, with D possibly matching TRBD1 (7 bases). Germline V gene sequence: CDR1 DFQATT, CDR2 SNEGSKA (reference sequence). The CDR3 runs 17 residues. Trimming removed 6 bases at V and 0 bases at J, with 22 bases between. The CDR3 DNA reads TGCAGTGCCCAGGGGGGTGGAGTCCACGCTAGCACAGATACGCAGTATTTT. Its translation: CSAQGGGVHASTDTQYF.

This clonotype has ten or more counts. V and J are TRBV5-6 and TRBJ2-5; 13 bases agree with TRBD2. J lost 4 bases, V lost 6 bases, and 9 bases had no gene match. The CDR3 contains 16 residues. The germline V gene has CDR1 SGHDT and CDR2 YYEEEE. The CDR3 sequence: CASNKPGTSGTETQYF. CDR3 DNA: TGTGCCAGCAACAAACCCGGGACTAGCGGGACAGAGACCCAGTACTTC.